A single sample gave rise to the 10 T cell receptor beta chains below, sequenced in a study of metastatic and nonmetastatic thyroid tumors. All patients reached thyroid surgery having received no treatment beforehand. TCRdb re-called the PCR reads with MiXCR. The table shows over 15,000 clones, with 30% to 40% occurring only once. Source material: tumor tissue. The receptor source for this set is a male donor with papillary thyroid cancer or a benign thyroid nodule (not recorded which). Some clones in this sample may be carry-over from other donors' samples.

This clone was counted ten times or more. The chain carries TRBV12-3 or TRBV12-4 and TRBJ2-7; a weak D match, TRBD2 (6 bases). CDR3 length: 12 amino acids. Trimming shortened V by 3 bases and J by 4 bases, and 7 bases separated the two germline ends. Here the CDR3 DNA reads TGTGCCAGCAGTTTCGGGAGATACGAGCAGTACTTC. Residues: CASSFGRYEQYF.

The chain is built from TRBV7-2 and TRBJ1-2; maybe TRBD1 (5 bases). CDR3 length equals 15 residues. The ends were cut back, 1 base at V and 1 base at J, with 10 bases in the middle. Germline-derived CDR1 and CDR2 are SGHTA and FQGNSA. CDR3 nucleotides: TGTGCCAGCAGCTTAGGAGGGACCCGTAACTATGGCTACACCTTC. This codes for CASSLGGTRNYGYTF. Using reference TRBV7-2 and TRBJ1-2 for the parts outside the CDR3, the full variable domain is GAGVSQSPSNKVTEKGKDVELRCDPISGHTALYWYRQSLGQGLEFLIYFQGNSAPDKSGLPSDRFSAERTGGSVSTLTIQRTQQEDSAVYLCASSLGGTRNYGYTFGSGTRLTVV.

CDR3 coding DNA: TGTGCCAGCTCACCCGGAGTAACTAATGAAAAACTGTTTTTT. Its translation is CASSPGVTNEKLFF. V usage is TRBV18 and J usage is TRBJ1-4, with D hard to call. The CDR3 covers 14 residues. Germline assignment: CDR1 KGHSH and CDR2 LQKENI. V lost 3 bases to trimming and J lost 1 base, with 6 bases between them.

This clone is labeled as medium-sized (0.01 to 0.1%). The V gene is TRBV24-1, the J gene TRBJ2-7; D ambiguous. Per germline, CDR1 KGHDR and CDR2 SFDVKD. V gave up 5 bases and J gave up 1 base, with 5 bases separating them. The CDR3 length is 12 residues. CDR3 DNA: TGTGCCACCAGTGCTGGGTCCTACGAGCAGTACTTC. Protein sequence: CATSAGSYEQYF.

This clone is medium-sized in the sample. The sample has other DNA sequences that encode this CDR3 too. The rearrangement uses TRBV6-1 and TRBJ1-6; 7 nucleotides match TRBD1. Unmatched junction bases numbered 13, after V lost 3 bases and J lost 8 bases. Germline values: CDR1 MNHNS, CDR2 SASEGT. The CDR3 runs 17 residues. The CDR3 reads CASSERAVGGRDSPLHF. DNA for the CDR3: TGTGCCAGCAGTGAGAGGGCCGTAGGGGGCCGGGATTCACCCCTCCACTTT.

This clone was detected ten times or more. The chain recombines TRBV20-1 with TRBJ2-7; 11 bases match TRBD1. Germline-derived CDR1 and CDR2 are DFQATT and SNEGSKA (reference sequence). The CDR3 length is 17 residues. V lost 3 bases to trimming and J lost 3 bases; unmatched junction nucleotides: 13. For the CDR3, the DNA is TGCAGTGCTAGTCCCTCGAGAGGGGGACAGGGGGTCTACGAGCAGTACTTC. Protein: CSASPSRGGQGVYEQYF.

This clone was observed many times. The V and J genes are TRBV11-2 and TRBJ2-5; possible D gene TRBD1, 8 bases. The CDR3 length is 15 residues. Germline V gene data show CDR1 as SGHAT and CDR2 as FQNNGV. V was clipped by 5 bases and J by 2 bases, with 15 bases between them. CDR3 loop: CASSRTGREQETQYF. The CDR3 DNA follows: TGTGCCAGCAGCCGGACAGGGAGGGAACAAGAGACCCAGTACTTC.

A few counts support this clone. The chain recombines TRBV6-1 with TRBJ2-2; TRBD1 might be the D (5 bases). Germline loops: CDR1 MNHNS, CDR2 SASEGT. The CDR3 sequence is 14 residues long. Trimming removed 3 bases at V and 2 bases at J, with 7 bases between. This CDR3 is CASSDGHNTGELFF. CDR3 DNA sequence: TGTGCCAGCAGTGACGGACACAACACCGGGGAGCTGTTTTTT.

By its share, this clone is large (0.1 to 1%). The J gene is TRBJ2-1, the V gene TRBV2, with 8 bases that match TRBD2. The CDR3 length is 16 residues. Germline CDR1 and CDR2: SNHLY and FYNNEI. With 4 bases clipped from V and 8 bases from J, the junction kept 13 bases outside the gene matches. The CDR3: CASSVIGGSGGHEQFF. The CDR3 bases are TGTGCCAGCAGTGTCATTGGGGGATCGGGAGGGCATGAGCAGTTCTTC. The whole variable domain, filled in from reference TRBV2 and TRBJ2-1, reads EPEVTQTPSHQVTQMGQEVILRCVPISNHLYFYWYRQILGQKVEFLVSFYNNEISEKSEIFDDQFSVERPDGSNFTLKIRSTKLEDSAMYFCASSVIGGSGGHEQFFGPGTRLTVL.

In its sample, this clone was seen many times. In nucleotides, the CDR3 is TGCAGTGCTAGAGATCTGGCAGCCTTAGCCAAAAACATTCAGTACTTC. Translating it yields CSARDLAALAKNIQYF. J is TRBJ2-4 and V is TRBV20-1, with D uncertain. Per the germline V gene, CDR1 is DFQATT and CDR2 is SNEGSKA (reference sequence). The CDR3 length is 16 residues. V lost 0 bases and J lost 0, with 12 bases in between.